A single T cell receptor (beta chain) is shown here with its context. Its cognate antigen is unknown. The data were taken from a study of vaccination effects on CD4 cells after COVID-19. Sequencing used immunoSEQ multiplex PCR; TCRdb keeps in-frame clones, though not all of them. This sample yields 65,000 to 85,000 clones, of which roughly 80% are seen a single time; roughly an eighth belongs to the top ten. Viral peptide pools were used in the ViraFEST assay to expand antigen-specific CD4+ T cells, and sequencing came afterward. With approximately 10 days of culture completed, CD4+ T cells were isolated. Vaccine recipients, nucleocapsid antibody negative, had no prior SARS-CoV-2 infection. After approximately 2 million PBMC were placed in each well, they were cultured with approximately 9.1 IU/ml IL-2 and roughly 10 ug/ml peptides. This sequence was found in a human donor who received a COVID-19 vaccine. Sample: CD4+ T cells from PBMCs cultured with SARS-CoV-2 spike peptides, taken before COVID-19 vaccination.

The CDR3 spells CASIPGGAGNTIYF. CDR3 sequence (DNA): TGTGCCAGTATTCCTGGGGGAGCTGGAAACACCATATATTTT. The J gene is TRBJ1-3, the V gene TRBV19; a possible D gene is TRBD1 (5 bases). The CDR3 is 14 amino acids. Trimming pared 7 bases from V and 2 bases from J, leaving 12 bases between. Germline V lookup: CDR1 LNHDA, CDR2 SQIVND (reference sequence).